This T cell receptor (beta chain) was sequenced during a study of blood T cell repertoires in COVID-19. Study in general: The United States, Italy and Spain supplied acute and convalescent COVID-19 samples. T cells, B-cell-depleted T cells, or PBMCs supplied cDNA or gDNA.

In the original workflow: Amplification from reference gene primers served as the basis for estimated nucleated cell counts. Produced via immunoSEQ multiplex PCR; TCRdb's table is partial and in-frame only. V and J calls and clone size are as listed in that table; D and trimming were resolved from the DNA. The sample consists of under 250,000 clones, roughly nine tenths of them appearing once. This CDR3 is built from 12 residues. Germline V gene lookup returns CDR1 MDHEN and CDR2 SYDVKM. V lost 6 bases, J lost 1 base, and 6 bases lay in between. This clonotype originated in a woman aged 60-75 years who had recovered from COVID-19. The genes are TRBV28 and TRBJ1-1; the D is unclear. Sequencing used peripheral blood. The CDR3 coding sequence is TGTGCCAGCAGATCGGGGAACACTGAAGCTTTCTTT. Amino acid sequence: CASRSGNTEAFF.